This T cell receptor (beta chain) was recovered during a study of blood T cell repertoires in COVID-19. Study-wide context: Sites in the United States, Italy and Spain provided acute and convalescent COVID-19 samples. T cells, B-cell-depleted T cells, or PBMCs supplied cDNA or gDNA.

Original handling: For nucleated cells, counts were estimated from reference gene primer amplification. Generated by immunoSEQ multiplex PCR, the TCRdb table keeps only in-frame clones and is missing some. V and J calls plus clone size are reproduced from that table; the DNA served to infer D and trimming. Among more than 300,000 clones listed, about 86% were seen once. The source material was peripheral blood. The TCR sequence derives from a woman between 45 and 65 years old with acute or convalescent COVID-19.

This chain's CDR3 is CASSIAGTGNLYGYTF. The CDR3 bases are TGTGCCAGTAGTATAGCGGGGACAGGCAACCTCTATGGCTACACCTTC. The chain recombines TRBV19 with TRBJ1-2; TRBD1 matches 8 bases. CDR3 size: 16 residues. Germline CDR1 is LNHDA and CDR2 is SQIVND (reference sequence). The trim removed 1 base at V and 4 bases at J, leaving 8 bases unmatched.